Following are 28 T cell receptor beta chains from one sample sequenced in a study of blood T cell repertoires in COVID-19. The repertoire was sequenced with immunoSEQ multiplex PCR; TCRdb's copy has only in-frame clones and lacks some. Found here are about 170,000 clones, approximately 85% of them singletons; the top ten hold around 1.2%. The source material was peripheral blood. Receptors originate from a man aged 60 to 69 who had recovered from COVID-19.

The J gene is TRBJ2-2, the V gene TRBV11-2; 12 bases are a match to TRBD2. CDR1 is SGHAT, CDR2 FQNNGV, per germline. J was trimmed by 0 bases and V by 6 bases; bases with no gene match: 5. CDR3 length: 17 residues. CDR3: CASSRTSGVPNTGELFF. The CDR3 DNA follows: TGTGCCAGCAGTAGGACTAGCGGGGTACCGAACACCGGGGAGCTGTTTTTT.

The gene calls are TRBV5-1 and TRBJ2-3; a possible D gene is TRBD2 (6 bases). Germline CDR1 SGHRS, CDR2 YFSETQ. The V end lost 3 bases, the J end lost 0 bases, and 20 bases lay between the germline ends. The CDR3 has 18 residues. CDR3 protein: CASSSHPFGRESTDTQYF. The CDR3 DNA reads TGCGCCAGCAGCTCCCACCCTTTTGGGCGGGAAAGCACAGATACGCAGTATTTT.

The table lists this clone with a count of one. The genes are TRBV12-3 or TRBV12-4 and TRBJ2-6; the D is unclear. This CDR3 spans 11 amino acids. V dropped 11 bases and J dropped 4 bases, with 6 bases sitting between them. In DNA form, the CDR3 reads TGTGCCGCCCGGGGGGCCAACGTCCTGACTTTC. Translated: CAARGANVLTF.

The chain couples TRBV7-2 to TRBJ2-7; 9 bases map to TRBD2. Germline CDR1 reads SGHTA; CDR2 reads FQGNSA. V trimming: 5 bases; J trimming: 5 bases; junction bases outside the gene matches: 13. The CDR3 is made up of 16 amino acids. For the CDR3, the DNA is TGTGCCAGCAGCCTAAATCCTAGCGGGGCCAGGAACGAGCAGTACTTC. Encoded protein: CASSLNPSGARNEQYF.

The chain carries TRBV6-5 and TRBJ1-2; D is ambiguous. The CDR3 runs to 12 residues. Germline CDR1 and CDR2: MNHEY and SVGAGI. V gave up 4 bases and J gave up 2 bases, with 5 bases separating them. The CDR3 DNA sequence: TGTGCCAGCAGTTTTCGGAACTATGGCTACACCTTC. It translates to CASSFRNYGYTF.

A remark on this clone: The same CDR3 can be traced to other DNA sequences in this sample. V gene TRBV19 combines with J gene TRBJ2-5; 12 bases are a match to TRBD1. The germline CDR1 and CDR2 sequences are LNHDA and SQIVND (reference sequence). CDR3 size: 15 residues. Germline trimming cut 3 bases from V and 5 bases from J; bases unmatched to any gene: 4. The CDR3 DNA follows: TGTGCCAGTAGTATTGGGGACAGGGGGCGTGAGACCCAGTACTTC. Translation: CASSIGDRGRETQYF. Full variable domain (outside the CDR3, taken from reference TRBV19 and TRBJ2-5): DGGITQSPKYLFRKEGQNVTLSCEQNLNHDAMYWYRQDPGQGLRLIYYSQIVNDFQKGDIAEGYSVSREKKESFPLTVTSAQKNPTAFYLCASSIGDRGRETQYFGPGTRLLVL.

The chain recombines TRBV11-2 with TRBJ2-7; 8 bases are shared with TRBD2. The CDR3 loop spans 16 amino acids. Germline V gives CDR1 SGHAT, CDR2 FQNNGV. Losses at the gene ends were 5 bases for V and 0 bases for J; bases not matched to a gene: 9. The CDR3 sequence is CASSPRRGGISYEQYF. CDR3 in DNA: TGTGCCAGCAGCCCACGCCGGGGGGGAATCTCCTACGAGCAGTACTTC.

The chain carries TRBV6-5 and TRBJ1-2; 9 positions agree with TRBD1. Germline V lookup: CDR1 MNHEY, CDR2 SVGAGI. The CDR3 extends over 14 amino acids. J gave up 6 bases and V 6 bases, and 8 bases lay outside the gene matches. CDR3 loop: CASRTTGTGNGYTF. The CDR3 coding sequence is TGTGCCAGCAGAACGACCGGGACAGGGAATGGCTACACCTTC.

This clone showed up just a few times. The sample holds other DNA sequences that translate to the same CDR3. The rearrangement links TRBV5-1 to TRBJ1-1; TRBD1 aligns across 10 bases. The CDR3 loop spans 14 amino acids. Germline V gene data show CDR1 as SGHRS and CDR2 as YFSETQ. V gave up 5 bases and J gave up 1 base; unmatched junction bases: 2. The CDR3 DNA is TGCGCCAGCAGTTGGGACAGGGGGAACACTGAAGCTTTCTTT. Amino acids: CASSWDRGNTEAFF.

The CDR3 protein is CASSIAGRPNYGYTF. In DNA form, the CDR3 reads TGTGCCAGTAGTATTGCGGGCAGACCCAACTATGGCTACACCTTC. The chain employs TRBV19 and TRBJ1-2; D unclear. The V gene's germline CDR1 is LNHDA and CDR2 SQIVND (reference sequence). The CDR3 is 15 amino acids. The V gene lost 3 bases and the J gene lost 2 bases, with 13 bases spanning the gap.

The chain combines TRBV19 with TRBJ1-1, with D possibly matching TRBD1 (6 bases). Germline CDR1 is LNHDA and CDR2 is SQIVND (reference sequence). This CDR3 contains 14 residues. The V end was cut by 5 bases, the J end by 3 bases, with 13 bases between. CDR3: CASSLQGKDTEAFF. The CDR3 DNA is TGTGCCAGTAGTTTACAGGGAAAGGACACTGAAGCTTTCTTT.

V is TRBV7-3 and J is TRBJ2-3, with TRBD2 identical over 11 bases. This CDR3 spans 16 amino acids. CDR1 and CDR2 from the germline V gene are SGHTA and FQGTGA. The V and J ends lost 5 bases and 2 bases, in that order; junction bases with no gene match: 6. The CDR3 sequence is CASSIGTSGTTDTQYF. CDR3 DNA: TGTGCCAGCAGCATAGGGACTAGCGGAACCACAGATACGCAGTATTTT.

The chain carries TRBV10-3 and TRBJ2-6; 9 bases agree with TRBD1. CDR3 length: 16 amino acids. The V segment lost 10 bases and the J segment 0 bases; nucleotides outside the gene matches: 7. In germline, CDR1 is ENHRY, CDR2 SYGVKD. Here the CDR3 DNA reads TGTGCCAGCCGGGACAGGGACTTCTCTGGGGCCAACGTCCTGACTTTC. Its protein is CASRDRDFSGANVLTF.

This chain links TRBV10-3 with TRBJ2-1, with a tentative D call TRBD2 (7 bases). Germline values: CDR1 ENHRY, CDR2 SYGVKD. Between the trimmed V and J ends, which lost 4 bases and 5 bases, there was a span of 24 bases. The length of the CDR3 is 18 residues. In nucleotides, the CDR3 is TGTGCCATCAGTGGATCCTTCGGACTAGGGGGGTCAGACAATGAGCAGTTCTTC. As protein: CAISGSFGLGGSDNEQFF.

The chain couples TRBV7-3 to TRBJ1-1, with 8 bases lining up with TRBD1. The CDR3 covers 13 residues. Germline assignment: CDR1 SGHTA and CDR2 FQGTGA. J lost 3 bases, V lost 4 bases, and 1 base had no gene match. The CDR3 reads CASSSQGDTEAFF. The CDR3 DNA follows: TGTGCCAGCAGCTCACAGGGGGACACTGAAGCTTTCTTT.

This clone was observed a single time. CDR3 amino acids: CASSLDRGNSPLHF. DNA for the CDR3: TGTGCCAGCAGCTTGGACAGGGGTAATTCACCCCTCCACTTT. The gene calls are TRBV5-6 and TRBJ1-6, with TRBD1 identical over 7 bases. The CDR3 covers 14 residues. After removal of 0 bases from V and 6 bases from J, the junction contained 0 bases not matched to a gene. CDR1 and CDR2 from the germline V gene are SGHDT and YYEEEE.

The rearrangement uses TRBV18 and TRBJ2-5, with TRBD1 matching over 7 bases. Per germline, CDR1 KGHSH and CDR2 LQKENI. The junction had 2 bases not matched to a gene; V was cut back by 3 bases and J by 1 base. The CDR3 is made up of 14 amino acids. The chain's CDR3 is CASSPDRIQETQYF. The CDR3 bases are TGTGCCAGCTCACCGGACAGGATCCAAGAGACCCAGTACTTC.

The chain uses TRBV5-1 and TRBJ1-4; unclear D gene. The CDR3 length is 16 residues. CDR1 is SGHRS and CDR2 is YFSETQ in the germline V gene. V was cut by 4 bases and J by 0 bases, with 13 bases left in between. In DNA form, the CDR3 reads TGCGCCAGCAGCCCAGATGGGAGGACAACTAATGAAAAACTGTTTTTT. Residues: CASSPDGRTTNEKLFF.

The chain carries TRBV28 and TRBJ1-3, with 8 positions matching TRBD1. The CDR3 totals 14 residues. V gave up 4 bases and J gave up 3 bases; unmatched junction bases: 2. CDR1 and CDR2 from the germline V gene are MDHEN and SYDVKM. The CDR3 nucleotides are TGTGCCAGCAGTTCCGGGACAGGTGGAAACACCATATATTTT. Encoded protein: CASSSGTGGNTIYF.

This chain's CDR3 is CASSDTDRGSYNEQFF. CDR3 DNA: TGTGCCAGCAGTGACACTGACAGAGGCTCCTACAATGAGCAGTTCTTC. V usage is TRBV6-4 and J usage is TRBJ2-1, with TRBD1 as a possible D gene (5 bases). Germline values: CDR1 MRHNA, CDR2 SNTAGT. The CDR3 runs to 16 residues. Trimming took 2 bases from V and 0 from J, leaving 11 bases between them.

As DNA, the CDR3 is TGTGCCAGCAGCCCCGGGGTACTAGCGGGAAACACAGATACGCAGTATTTT. It specifies CASSPGVLAGNTDTQYF. The chain is built from TRBV9 and TRBJ2-3, with TRBD2 matching 10 bases. The V gene's germline CDR1 is SGDLS and CDR2 YYNGEE. V lost 4 bases to trimming and J lost 2 bases; unmatched junction nucleotides: 10. The CDR3 sequence is 17 residues long.

This chain connects TRBV6-5 to TRBJ2-7; TRBD1 matches 9 bases. This CDR3 is built from 15 residues. V was clipped by 5 bases and J by 4 bases; unmatched bases: 9. Germline CDR1 MNHEY, CDR2 SVGAGI. CDR3 in DNA: TGTGCCAGCAGTCACCGACAGGGGGAACGGTACGAGCAGTACTTC. It specifies CASSHRQGERYEQYF.

The chain combines TRBV6-1 with TRBJ2-2, with D uncertain. Germline CDR1 reads MNHNS; CDR2 reads SASEGT. V gave up 2 bases and J gave up 5 bases, with 6 bases separating them. This CDR3 is 13 amino acids long. This chain's CDR3 is CASSELRTGELFF. The CDR3 region has the DNA TGTGCCAGCAGTGAACTCAGAACCGGGGAGCTGTTTTTT.

The chain couples TRBV13 to TRBJ2-3, with 13 bases matching TRBD2. With V trimmed by 7 bases and J by 1 base, 8 bases remained unmatched. CDR1 is PRHDT and CDR2 is FYEKMQ in the germline V gene (reference sequence). The CDR3 has 17 residues. CDR3 in DNA: TGTGCCAGCACCCTGACTAGCGGGGGGACCGGCACAGATACGCAGTATTTT. Encoded protein: CASTLTSGGTGTDTQYF.

The genes are TRBV7-8 and TRBJ2-3, with 10 bases lining up with TRBD1. Germline CDR1 SGHVS, CDR2 FQNEAQ. After removal of 5 bases from V and 6 bases from J, the junction contained 8 bases not matched to a gene. CDR3 length equals 15 residues. CDR3 in DNA: TGTGCCAGCAGCCCTACGGACAGGGGGAGGGATACGCAGTATTTT. The encoded protein is CASSPTDRGRDTQYF.

This sequence joins TRBV7-8 and TRBJ1-2, with 7 bases that match TRBD1. This CDR3 region has 15 residues. Looked up from germline, CDR1 is SGHVS and CDR2 is FQNEAQ. Trimming at V came to 2 bases and at J to 10 bases, leaving 13 bases not matched to a gene. CDR3 coding DNA: TGTGCCAGCAGCTTACAACCGACAGGGACGAGCGCCTACACCTTC. It yields the protein CASSLQPTGTSAYTF.

The rearrangement joins TRBV7-2 to TRBJ2-1; D unresolved. Germline lookup yields CDR1 SGHTA and CDR2 FQGNSA. This CDR3 spans 15 amino acids. V was clipped by 6 bases and J by 0 bases, with 12 bases between them. The CDR3 loop reads CASRGLASSYNEQFF. In DNA, the CDR3 is TGTGCCAGCAGGGGCCTGGCAAGCTCCTACAATGAGCAGTTCTTC.

V gene TRBV10-3 combines with J gene TRBJ2-3, with D perhaps matching TRBD2 (7 bases). The CDR3 has 15 residues. Germline loops: CDR1 ENHRY, CDR2 SYGVKD. V lost 0 bases, J lost 4 bases, and 11 bases lay in between. CDR3 DNA: TGTGCCATCAGTGAGTCTGGGGGGGCCGCAGATACGCAGTATTTT. Protein: CAISESGGAADTQYF.